Each of the 28 T cell receptor beta chains below was sequenced from the same sample in a study of identical twins' blood T cells. TCRdb ran MiXCR on the 5' RACE reads and lists one entry per CDR3 protein. The repertoire holds 300,000 to 400,000 distinct CDR3 sequences, with around 30% as singletons. Sequencing was carried out using PBMCs. The receptor source for this set is a woman aged 18 to 55 in good health.

CDR3 bases: TGTGCCAGCAGCTATAGACAGGGGAACTACGAGCAGTACTTC. It codes for CASSYRQGNYEQYF. The chain couples TRBV7-2 to TRBJ2-7; 8 bases map to TRBD1. This CDR3 comprises 14 residues. V gave up 4 bases and J gave up 3 bases; unmatched junction bases: 5. Germline CDR1 and CDR2: SGHTA and FQGNSA.

In its sample, this clonotype was seen a few times. The rearrangement joins TRBV19 to TRBJ1-5, with TRBD1 as a possible D gene (5 bases). Germline lookup yields CDR1 LNHDA and CDR2 SQIVND (reference sequence). Trimming took 3 bases from V and 5 from J, leaving 14 bases between them. The CDR3 length is 15 residues. For the CDR3, the DNA is TGTGCCAGTAGTATCGGGGCACAAACCCATCAGCCCCAGCATTTT. It specifies CASSIGAQTHQPQHF.

In the case of this clonotype: A much larger clone is a single base away; this may be a read error. V and J are TRBV20-1 and TRBJ1-2, with a weak D call TRBD1 (5 bases). Deletions cut 5 bases from V and 4 bases from J, with 14 bases between. The germline V gene encodes CDR1 DFQATT and CDR2 SNEGSKA (reference sequence). The CDR3 sequence is 13 residues long. The CDR3 loop is CSAGAGNGYGYTF. Here the CDR3 DNA reads TGCAGTGCTGGGGCAGGGAACGGCTATGGCTACACCTTC.

This clonotype was observed a handful of times. This chain connects TRBV20-1 to TRBJ2-4; 9 positions match TRBD2. With 0 bases clipped from V and 0 bases from J, the junction kept 15 bases outside the gene matches. The CDR3 spans 20 residues. Germline values: CDR1 DFQATT, CDR2 SNEGSKA (reference sequence). The CDR3 protein is CSARDYSSNSGGLAKNIQYF. Here the CDR3 DNA reads TGCAGTGCTAGAGATTACAGCTCGAATAGCGGGGGACTAGCCAAAAACATTCAGTACTTC.

In its sample, this clonotype was seen a few times. CDR3 DNA sequence: TGTGCCACCAGCAGAGATCATCTGTTCTGGAGCACCGGGGAGCTGTTTTTT. Translating it yields CATSRDHLFWSTGELFF. The V gene is TRBV15, the J gene TRBJ2-2; no reliable D call. From germline, CDR1 is LNHNV and CDR2 YYDKDF (reference sequence). This CDR3 has 17 residues. Trimming shortened V by 0 bases and J by 4 bases, and 15 bases separated the two germline ends.

The table lists this clonotype with a few counts. V is TRBV27 and J is TRBJ2-1; 10 bases align to TRBD2. Germline V lookup: CDR1 MNHEY, CDR2 SMNVEV (reference sequence). This CDR3 spans 17 amino acids. J gave up 7 bases and V 0 bases, and 9 bases lay outside the gene matches. The CDR3 bases are TGTGCCAGCAGTTTATCGCTTCGAGCGGGAGGGCCGAATGAGCAGTTCTTC. This translates into CASSLSLRAGGPNEQFF.

The V and J genes are TRBV6-1 and TRBJ1-3, with 7 bases identical to TRBD1. Germline V gene sequence: CDR1 MNHNS, CDR2 SASEGT. This CDR3 has 16 residues. After removal of 7 bases from V and 3 bases from J, the junction contained 12 bases not matched to a gene. CDR3 residues: CASNALQGVVGNTIYF. CDR3 in DNA: TGTGCCAGCAACGCTCTGCAGGGGGTGGTTGGAAACACCATATATTTT.

Here the CDR3 DNA reads TGTGCCAGCTCACCGATGAGGAGCTCCTACAATGAGCAGTTCTTC. Translating it yields CASSPMRSSYNEQFF. The rearrangement joins TRBV18 to TRBJ2-1, with D unclear. The ends were cut back, 3 bases at V and 0 bases at J, with 9 bases in the middle. The germline gives CDR1 KGHSH, CDR2 LQKENI. The CDR3 runs to 15 residues.

Turning to this clonotype: A much larger clone differs from this one at a single base, so this may be a read error. This rearrangement joins TRBV5-1 to TRBJ2-1; D call uncertain. Per germline, CDR1 SGHRS and CDR2 YFSETQ. The CDR3 has 13 amino acids. The germline V and J ends were trimmed by 0 bases and 7 bases, with 8 bases remaining between them. CDR3 nucleotide sequence: TGCGCCAGCAGCTTGGCCGGCTTGAATGAGCAGTTCTTC. This sequence encodes CASSLAGLNEQFF. Full variable domain (remainder filled in from reference TRBV5-1 and TRBJ2-1): KAGVTQTPRYLIKTRGQQVTLSCSPISGHRSVSWYQQTPGQGLQFLFEYFSETQRNKGNFPGRFSGRQFSNSRSEMNVSTLELGDSALYLCASSLAGLNEQFFGPGTRLTVL.

The V and J genes are TRBV20-1 and TRBJ2-1; D unclear. The V and J ends lost 6 bases and 6 bases respectively, with 12 bases between them. Germline V lookup: CDR1 DFQATT, CDR2 SNEGSKA (reference sequence). This CDR3 has 12 residues. The CDR3, as DNA: TGCAGTGCCCCGACCGCAGGCAATGAGCAGTTCTTC. This gives the protein CSAPTAGNEQFF.

V and J are TRBV5-1 and TRBJ2-2; 7 bases map to TRBD2. Germline CDR1 is SGHRS and CDR2 is YFSETQ. The CDR3 has 15 amino acids. The ends lost 5 bases at V and 4 bases at J; junction bases unmatched: 8. DNA of the CDR3: TGCGCCAGCAGGCCCGGGAGGATCATCACCGGGGAGCTGTTTTTT. Protein product: CASRPGRIITGELFF.

To note about this clonotype: One end of the junction is discordant with germline, which a read error may explain. The V call is TRBV6-6, the J call TRBJ1-3, with D unresolved. Germline CDR1 is MNHNY and CDR2 is SVGAGI (reference sequence). CDR3 length equals 13 residues. CDR3 protein: CASAEYSGSTIYF. The CDR3 nucleotides read TGTGCCAGTGCAGAATACTCTGGAAGCACCATATATTTT.

This clonotype was seen once. As DNA, the CDR3 is TGTGCCAGCAGCTTAGAGGGGGCATCTGAAGCTTTCTTT. Protein product: CASSLEGASEAFF. The chain employs TRBV7-9 and TRBJ1-1; the match to TRBD1 covers 7 bases. V shed 1 base and J 6 bases; nucleotides not matched to a gene: 2. The length of the CDR3 is 13 residues. The germline V gene has CDR1 SEHNR and CDR2 FQNEAQ (reference sequence).

This clonotype has at least ten counts. V and J are TRBV29-1 and TRBJ1-1; D ambiguous. Germline loops: CDR1 SQVTM, CDR2 ANQGSEA. The CDR3 is 13 residues long. V was shortened by 6 bases and J by 8 bases, with 19 bases between the two germline ends. The CDR3 nucleotides read TGCAGCGTCCCTAACCCAGACGAGGTAGAAGCTTTCTTT. Translated, it gives CSVPNPDEVEAFF.

V usage is TRBV12-5 and J usage is TRBJ1-5, with a possible D match to TRBD1 (5 bases). Germline values: CDR1 LGHNT, CDR2 FRNRAP. The germline V and J ends were trimmed by 2 bases and 0 bases, with 17 bases remaining between them. This CDR3 comprises 18 residues. In DNA form, the CDR3 reads TGTGCTAGTGGTTTGCTGGGACTGGGCCTTTATAGCAATCAGCCCCAGCATTTT. Translation gives CASGLLGLGLYSNQPQHF.

This clonotype was observed many times. This rearrangement joins TRBV20-1 to TRBJ2-3, with TRBD2 identical over 10 bases. Trimming cost V 4 bases and J 5 bases; bases outside gene matches: 12. In germline, CDR1 is DFQATT, CDR2 SNEGSKA (reference sequence). The CDR3 contains 16 residues. CDR3 coding DNA: TGCAGTGCTATCCTGGCTAGCGGGGGCCTGGGAGATACGCAGTATTTT. Its translation is CSAILASGGLGDTQYF.

This clonotype has more than one count but fewer than ten. This chain connects TRBV7-2 to TRBJ1-2, with TRBD1 as a possible D gene (6 bases). V was clipped by 6 bases and J by 3 bases, with 14 bases between them. This CDR3 has 14 amino acids. Germline CDR1 and CDR2: SGHTA and FQGNSA. The CDR3 region is CASSSTGMDYGYTF. CDR3 DNA: TGTGCCAGCAGTTCTACAGGGATGGACTATGGCTACACCTTC.

This clonotype was counted only a few times. The chain links TRBV20-1 to TRBJ1-4, with D maybe TRBD1 (5 bases). This CDR3 has 13 amino acids. V lost 3 bases to trimming and J lost 8 bases, with 13 bases between them. The germline gives CDR1 DFQATT, CDR2 SNEGSKA (reference sequence). The CDR3: CSARASGGEKLFF. Written as DNA, the CDR3 is TGCAGTGCTAGGGCCTCGGGGGGGGAAAAACTGTTTTTT.

The chain combines TRBV4-1 with TRBJ2-3; tentative D call: TRBD2 (6 bases). CDR3 length: 16 residues. The V gene lost 1 base and the J gene lost 4 bases, with 15 bases spanning the gap. Germline lookup yields CDR1 MGHRA and CDR2 YSYEKL. The CDR3 DNA is TGCGCCAGCAGCCAAGTCGGGCGGGATAGGGCAGATACGCAGTATTTT. This codes for CASSQVGRDRADTQYF.

This clonotype was seen a handful of times. The rearrangement links TRBV20-1 to TRBJ1-1; no clear D. The V and J ends lost 3 bases and 1 base respectively, with 12 bases between them. The CDR3 runs to 14 residues. The V gene's germline CDR1 is DFQATT and CDR2 SNEGSKA (reference sequence). CDR3 bases: TGCAGTGCTAGCGTACCGGAGGGGAACACTGAAGCTTTCTTT. Amino acids: CSASVPEGNTEAFF.

This clonotype showed up just a few times. This chain links TRBV6-6 with TRBJ2-1; 9 nucleotides agree with TRBD2. J lost 6 bases, V lost 4 bases, and 4 bases had no gene match. The CDR3 spans 14 residues. Germline V gene sequence: CDR1 MNHNY, CDR2 SVGAGI (reference sequence). In nucleotides, the CDR3 is TGTGCCAGCAGTTCGGGACTAGCACGCAATGAGCAGTTCTTC. This gives the protein CASSSGLARNEQFF.

In DNA, the CDR3 is TGCAGTGCTAGAGGGGGGGGGAGGGACGCTTACAATGAGCAGTTCTTC. This encodes CSARGGGRDAYNEQFF. The chain uses TRBV20-1 and TRBJ2-1; 7 nucleotides align to TRBD2. The CDR3 is 16 residues long. The junction had 10 bases not matched to a gene; V was cut back by 1 base and J by 4 bases. CDR1 is DFQATT and CDR2 is SNEGSKA in the germline V gene (reference sequence).

The gene calls are TRBV9 and TRBJ1-3, with a tentative D call TRBD1 (6 bases). The CDR3 loop spans 14 amino acids. Germline V CDR1 and CDR2: SGDLS, YYNGEE. Trimming left V 3 bases short and J 4 bases short, with 11 bases between. CDR3 in amino acids: CASSDRVAGNTIYF. The DNA for the CDR3 is TGTGCCAGCAGCGACAGGGTAGCGGGAAACACCATATATTTT.

This clonotype came up a few times. V gene TRBV20-1 combines with J gene TRBJ1-5, with D possibly TRBD1 on 6 matching bases. Trimming took 3 bases from V and 5 from J, leaving 11 bases between them. There are 13 residues in the CDR3. The germline V gene encodes CDR1 DFQATT and CDR2 SNEGSKA (reference sequence). CDR3 in amino acids: CSAREGGDQPQHF. In DNA, the CDR3 is TGCAGTGCTAGGGAGGGGGGCGATCAGCCCCAGCATTTT.

The chain has TRBV10-3 and TRBJ1-2; D is ambiguous. This CDR3 contains 12 residues. CDR1 ENHRY and CDR2 SYGVKD come from the germline V gene. V lost 6 bases and J 4 bases, leaving 9 bases between the germline ends. CDR3 nucleotides: TGTGCCATCAGCGAAATCGGCTATGGCTACACCTTC. This sequence encodes CAISEIGYGYTF.

The rearrangement joins TRBV2 to TRBJ2-7; D might be TRBD2 (5 bases). The CDR3 is made up of 16 amino acids. Germline V gene data show CDR1 as SNHLY and CDR2 as FYNNEI. V was trimmed by 10 bases and J by 0 bases, leaving 22 bases between them. The CDR3 bases are TGTGCCATCACTGGGGAGCCCACAAAGAACTCCTACGAGCAGTACTTC. This sequence encodes CAITGEPTKNSYEQYF.

This clonotype was detected a few times. The chain has TRBV4-2 and TRBJ2-3, with 10 bases that match TRBD2. Germline CDR1 reads LGHNA; CDR2 reads YNFKEQ. V trimming: 0 bases; J trimming: 0 bases; junction bases outside the gene matches: 15. CDR3 length: 21 amino acids. The CDR3 spells CASSQEKVSGGLFSSTDTQYF. In DNA, the CDR3 is TGTGCCAGCAGCCAAGAAAAGGTTAGCGGGGGGCTTTTCTCTAGCACAGATACGCAGTATTTT.

The rearrangement joins TRBV15 to TRBJ1-3; D is unresolved. The length of the CDR3 is 12 residues. V was trimmed by 8 bases and J by 14 bases, leaving 19 bases between them. The germline V gene encodes CDR1 LNHNV and CDR2 YYDKDF (reference sequence). The CDR3 DNA is TGTGCCACCGGGGAATCTGGAAACGCCGTATATTTT. Translated, it gives CATGESGNAVYF.